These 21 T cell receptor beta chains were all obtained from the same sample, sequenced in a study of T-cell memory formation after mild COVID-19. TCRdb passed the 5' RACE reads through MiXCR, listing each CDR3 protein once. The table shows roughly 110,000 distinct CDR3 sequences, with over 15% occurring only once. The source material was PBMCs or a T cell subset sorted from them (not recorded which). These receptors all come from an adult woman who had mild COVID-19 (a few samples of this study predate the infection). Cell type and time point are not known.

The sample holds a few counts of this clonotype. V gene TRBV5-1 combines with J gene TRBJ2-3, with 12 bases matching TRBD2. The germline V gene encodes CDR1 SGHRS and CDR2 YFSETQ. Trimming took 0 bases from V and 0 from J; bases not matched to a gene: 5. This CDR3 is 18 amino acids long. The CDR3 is CASSLGLAGVSSTDTQYF. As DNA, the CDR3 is TGCGCCAGCAGCTTGGGACTAGCGGGAGTATCTAGCACAGATACGCAGTATTTT.

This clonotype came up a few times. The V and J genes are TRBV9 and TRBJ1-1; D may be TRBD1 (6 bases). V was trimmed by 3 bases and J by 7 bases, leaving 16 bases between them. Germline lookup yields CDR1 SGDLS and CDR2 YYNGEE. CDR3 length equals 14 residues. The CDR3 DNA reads TGTGCCAGCAGCGAACAGGGCGACGGGGTTGAAGCTTTCTTT. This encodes CASSEQGDGVEAFF.

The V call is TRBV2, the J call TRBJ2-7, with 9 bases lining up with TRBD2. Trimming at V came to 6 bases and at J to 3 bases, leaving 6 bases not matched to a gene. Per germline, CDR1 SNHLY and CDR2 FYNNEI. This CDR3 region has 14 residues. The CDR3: CASRMTSGSYEQYF. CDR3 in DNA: TGTGCCAGCAGAATGACTAGCGGTAGCTACGAGCAGTACTTC.

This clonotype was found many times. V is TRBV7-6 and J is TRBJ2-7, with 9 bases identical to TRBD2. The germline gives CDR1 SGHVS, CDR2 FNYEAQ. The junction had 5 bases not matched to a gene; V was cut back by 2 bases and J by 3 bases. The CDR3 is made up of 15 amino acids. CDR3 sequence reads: CASSLSSGDLYEQYF. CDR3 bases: TGTGCCAGCAGCTTATCTAGCGGGGACCTCTACGAGCAGTACTTC.

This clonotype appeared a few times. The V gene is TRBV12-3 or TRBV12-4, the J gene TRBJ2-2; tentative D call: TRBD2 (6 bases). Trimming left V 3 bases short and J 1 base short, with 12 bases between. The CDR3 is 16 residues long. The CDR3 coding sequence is TGTGCCAGCAGTTTTATATGGGGGGTGAACACCGGGGAGCTGTTTTTT. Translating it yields CASSFIWGVNTGELFF.

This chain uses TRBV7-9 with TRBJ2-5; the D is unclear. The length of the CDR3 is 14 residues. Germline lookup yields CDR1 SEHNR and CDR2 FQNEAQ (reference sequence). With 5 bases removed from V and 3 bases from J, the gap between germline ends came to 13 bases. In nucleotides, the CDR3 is TGTGCCAGCAGCCTTCGGGCGAAGGAAGAGACCCAGTACTTC. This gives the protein CASSLRAKEETQYF. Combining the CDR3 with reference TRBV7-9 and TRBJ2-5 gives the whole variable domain DTGVSQNPRHKITKRGQNVTFRCDPISEHNRLYWYRQTLGQGPEFLTYFQNEAQLEKSRLLSDRFSAERPKGSFSTLEIQRTEQGDSAMYLCASSLRAKEETQYFGPGTRLLVL.

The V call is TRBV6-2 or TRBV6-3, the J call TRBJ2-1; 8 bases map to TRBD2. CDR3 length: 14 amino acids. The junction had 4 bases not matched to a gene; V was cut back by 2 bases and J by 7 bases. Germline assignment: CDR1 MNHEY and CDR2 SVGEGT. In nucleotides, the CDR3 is TGTGCCAGCAGTTACGGGACTAGACAGAATGAGCAGTTCTTC. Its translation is CASSYGTRQNEQFF.

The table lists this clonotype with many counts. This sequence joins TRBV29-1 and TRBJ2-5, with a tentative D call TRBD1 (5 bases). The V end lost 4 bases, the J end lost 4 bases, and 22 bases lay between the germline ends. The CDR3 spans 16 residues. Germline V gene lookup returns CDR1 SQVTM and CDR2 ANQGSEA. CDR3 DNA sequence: TGCAGCGTTGTCACCCGATTCCTGGGGCGGAGAGAGACCCAGTACTTC. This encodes CSVVTRFLGRRETQYF. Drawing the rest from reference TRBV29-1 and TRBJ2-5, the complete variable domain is SAVISQKPSRDICQRGTSLTIQCQVDSQVTMMFWYRQQPGQSLTLIATANQGSEATYESGFVIDKFPISRPNLTFSTLTVSNMSPEDSSIYLCSVVTRFLGRRETQYFGPGTRLLVL.

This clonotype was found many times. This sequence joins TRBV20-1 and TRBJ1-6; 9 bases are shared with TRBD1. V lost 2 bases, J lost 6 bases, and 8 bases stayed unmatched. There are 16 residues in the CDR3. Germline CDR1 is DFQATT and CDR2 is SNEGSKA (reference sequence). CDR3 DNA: TGCAGTGCTAGAAACACAGGGGGCGCCGGTAATTCACCCCTCCACTTT. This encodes CSARNTGGAGNSPLHF.

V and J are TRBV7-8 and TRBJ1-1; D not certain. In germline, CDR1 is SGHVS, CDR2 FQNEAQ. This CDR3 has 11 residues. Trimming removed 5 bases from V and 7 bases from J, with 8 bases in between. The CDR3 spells CASSPADEAFF. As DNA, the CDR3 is TGTGCCAGCAGCCCTGCAGATGAAGCTTTCTTT.

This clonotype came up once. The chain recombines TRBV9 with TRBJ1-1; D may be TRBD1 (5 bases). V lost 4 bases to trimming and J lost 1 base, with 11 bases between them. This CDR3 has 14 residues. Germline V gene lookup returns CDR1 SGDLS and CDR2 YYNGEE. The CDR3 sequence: CASSPGGANTEAFF. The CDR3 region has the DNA TGTGCCAGCAGCCCCGGCGGGGCGAACACTGAAGCTTTCTTT. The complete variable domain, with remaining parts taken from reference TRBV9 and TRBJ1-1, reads DSGVTQTPKHLITATGQRVTLRCSPRSGDLSVYWYQQSLDQGLQFLIQYYNGEERAKGNILERFSAQQFPDLHSELNLSSLELGDSALYFCASSPGGANTEAFFGQGTRLTVV.

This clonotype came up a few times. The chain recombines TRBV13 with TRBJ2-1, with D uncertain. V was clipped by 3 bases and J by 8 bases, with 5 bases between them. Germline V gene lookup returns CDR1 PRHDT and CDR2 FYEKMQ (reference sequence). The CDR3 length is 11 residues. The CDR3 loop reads CASSLVDEQFF. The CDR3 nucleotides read TGTGCCAGCAGCTTGGTTGATGAGCAGTTCTTC.

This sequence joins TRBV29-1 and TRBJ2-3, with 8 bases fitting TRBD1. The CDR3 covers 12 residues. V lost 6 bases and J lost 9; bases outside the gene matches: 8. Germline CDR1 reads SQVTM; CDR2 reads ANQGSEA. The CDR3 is CSVWTGPVTQYF. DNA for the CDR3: TGCAGCGTCTGGACAGGGCCGGTAACGCAGTATTTT.

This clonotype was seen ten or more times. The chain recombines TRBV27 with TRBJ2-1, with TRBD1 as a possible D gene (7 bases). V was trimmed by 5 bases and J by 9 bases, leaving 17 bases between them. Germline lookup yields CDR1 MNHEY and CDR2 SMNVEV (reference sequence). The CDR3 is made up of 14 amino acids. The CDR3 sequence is CASSTTTRGVEQFF. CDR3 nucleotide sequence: TGTGCCAGCAGTACCACGACCAGGGGGGTTGAGCAGTTCTTC.

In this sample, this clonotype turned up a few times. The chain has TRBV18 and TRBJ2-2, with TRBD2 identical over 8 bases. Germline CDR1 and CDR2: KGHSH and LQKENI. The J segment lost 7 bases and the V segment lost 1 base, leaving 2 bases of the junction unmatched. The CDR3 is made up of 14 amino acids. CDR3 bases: TGTGCCAGCTCACCACAGCGGGAGTTCGGGGAGCTGTTTTTT. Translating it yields CASSPQREFGELFF.

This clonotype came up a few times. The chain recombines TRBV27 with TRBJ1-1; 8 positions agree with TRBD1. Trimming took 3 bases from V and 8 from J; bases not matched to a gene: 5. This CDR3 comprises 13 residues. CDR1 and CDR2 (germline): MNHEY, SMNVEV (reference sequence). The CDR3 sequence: CASSFPTGGEAFF. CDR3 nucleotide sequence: TGTGCCAGCAGTTTCCCTACAGGGGGAGAAGCTTTCTTT.

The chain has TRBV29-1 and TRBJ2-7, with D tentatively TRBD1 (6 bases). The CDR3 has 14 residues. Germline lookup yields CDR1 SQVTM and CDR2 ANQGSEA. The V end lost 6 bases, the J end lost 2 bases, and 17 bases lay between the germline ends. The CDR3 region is CSVSQGYGAYEQYF. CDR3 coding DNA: TGCAGCGTGTCCCAGGGGTACGGCGCCTACGAGCAGTACTTC.

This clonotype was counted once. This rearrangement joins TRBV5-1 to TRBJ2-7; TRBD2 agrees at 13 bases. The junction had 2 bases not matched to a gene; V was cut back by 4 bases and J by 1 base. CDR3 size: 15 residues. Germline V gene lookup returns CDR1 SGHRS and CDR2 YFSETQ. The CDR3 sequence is CASSEGLAGSYEQYV. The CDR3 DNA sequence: TGCGCCAGCAGCGAGGGACTAGCGGGGTCCTACGAGCAGTACGTC.

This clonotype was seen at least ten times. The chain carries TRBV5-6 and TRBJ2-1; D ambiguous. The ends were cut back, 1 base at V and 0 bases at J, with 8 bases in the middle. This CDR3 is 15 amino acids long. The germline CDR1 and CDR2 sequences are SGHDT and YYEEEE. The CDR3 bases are TGTGCCAGCAGCTTGAGGGCGAGCTCCTACAATGAGCAGTTCTTC. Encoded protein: CASSLRASSYNEQFF.

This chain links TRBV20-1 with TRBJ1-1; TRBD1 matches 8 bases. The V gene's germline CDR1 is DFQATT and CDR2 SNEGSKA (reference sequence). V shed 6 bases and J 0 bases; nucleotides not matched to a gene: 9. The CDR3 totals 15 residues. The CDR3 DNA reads TGCAGTGCCAAAGGACAGGGCATCTTGAACACTGAAGCTTTCTTT. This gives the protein CSAKGQGILNTEAFF.

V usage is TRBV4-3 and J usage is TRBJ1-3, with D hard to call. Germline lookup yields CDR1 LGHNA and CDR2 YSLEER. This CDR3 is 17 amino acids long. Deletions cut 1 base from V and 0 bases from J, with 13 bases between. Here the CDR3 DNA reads TGCGCCAGCAGCCAAGGTGTAGCGGGAGGCTCTGGAAACACCATATATTTT. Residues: CASSQGVAGGSGNTIYF.